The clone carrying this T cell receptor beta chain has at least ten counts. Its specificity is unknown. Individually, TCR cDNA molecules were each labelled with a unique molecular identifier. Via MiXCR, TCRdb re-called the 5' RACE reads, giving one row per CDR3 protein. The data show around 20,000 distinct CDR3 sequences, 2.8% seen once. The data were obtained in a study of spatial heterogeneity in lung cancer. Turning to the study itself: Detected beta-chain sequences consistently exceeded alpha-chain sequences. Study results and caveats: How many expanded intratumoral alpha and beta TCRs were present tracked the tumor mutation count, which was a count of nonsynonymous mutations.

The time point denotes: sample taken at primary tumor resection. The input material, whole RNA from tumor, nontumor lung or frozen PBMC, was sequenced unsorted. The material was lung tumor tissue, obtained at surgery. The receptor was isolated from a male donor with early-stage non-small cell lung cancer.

The CDR3 loop reads CASTGTGGANTEAFF. DNA for the CDR3: TGTGCCAGCACCGGGACAGGGGGCGCAAACACTGAAGCTTTCTTT. J is TRBJ1-1 and V is TRBV6-5, with 12 bases matching TRBD1. The germline gives CDR1 MNHEY, CDR2 SVGAGI. With V trimmed by 7 bases and J by 2 bases, 5 bases remained unmatched. CDR3 length: 15 residues.